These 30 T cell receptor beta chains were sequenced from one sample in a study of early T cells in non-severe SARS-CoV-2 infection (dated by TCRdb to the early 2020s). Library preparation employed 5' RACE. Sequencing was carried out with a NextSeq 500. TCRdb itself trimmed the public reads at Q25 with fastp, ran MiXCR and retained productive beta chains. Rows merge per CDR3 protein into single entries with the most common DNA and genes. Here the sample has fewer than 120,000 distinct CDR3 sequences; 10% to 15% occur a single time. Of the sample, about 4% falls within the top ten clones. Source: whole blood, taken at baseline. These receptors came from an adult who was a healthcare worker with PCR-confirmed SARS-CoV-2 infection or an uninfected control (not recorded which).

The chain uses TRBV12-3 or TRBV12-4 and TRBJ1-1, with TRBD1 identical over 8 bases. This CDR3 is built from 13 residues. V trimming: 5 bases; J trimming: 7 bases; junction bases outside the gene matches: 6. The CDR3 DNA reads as TGTGCCAGCAGTCCCGGACAGGGCCGTGAAGCTTTCTTT. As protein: CASSPGQGREAFF.

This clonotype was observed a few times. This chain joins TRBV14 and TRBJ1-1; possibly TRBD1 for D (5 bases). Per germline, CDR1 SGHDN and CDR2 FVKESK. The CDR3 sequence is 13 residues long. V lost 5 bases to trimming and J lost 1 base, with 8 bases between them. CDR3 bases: TGTGCCAGCAGCAATCAGGGGAACACTGAAGCTTTCTTT. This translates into CASSNQGNTEAFF.

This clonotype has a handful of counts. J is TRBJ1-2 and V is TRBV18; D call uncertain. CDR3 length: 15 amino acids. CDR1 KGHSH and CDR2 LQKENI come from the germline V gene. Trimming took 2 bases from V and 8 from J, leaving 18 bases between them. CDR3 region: CASSPEIGEEGGYTF. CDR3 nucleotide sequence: TGTGCCAGCTCACCAGAAATCGGGGAGGAAGGAGGCTACACCTTC.

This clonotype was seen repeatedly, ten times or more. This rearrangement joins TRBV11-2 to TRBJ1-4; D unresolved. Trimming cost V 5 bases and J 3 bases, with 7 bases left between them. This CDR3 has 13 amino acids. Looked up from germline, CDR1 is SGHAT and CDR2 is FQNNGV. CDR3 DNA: TGTGCCAGCAGCCGAGGGCCTAATGAAAAACTGTTTTTT. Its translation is CASSRGPNEKLFF.

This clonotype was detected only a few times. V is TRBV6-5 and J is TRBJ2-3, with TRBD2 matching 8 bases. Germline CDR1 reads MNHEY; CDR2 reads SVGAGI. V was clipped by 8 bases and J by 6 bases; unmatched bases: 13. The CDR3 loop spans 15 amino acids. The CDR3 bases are TGTGCCAGCGGGCGAAGGGCAGCGGGGGAGGATACGCAGTATTTT. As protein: CASGRRAAGEDTQYF.

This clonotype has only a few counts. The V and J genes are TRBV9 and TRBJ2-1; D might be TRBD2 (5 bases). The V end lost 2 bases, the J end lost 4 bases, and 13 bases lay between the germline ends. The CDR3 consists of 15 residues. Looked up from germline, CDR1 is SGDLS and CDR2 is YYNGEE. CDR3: CASSVSEAAYNEQFF. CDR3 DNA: TGTGCCAGCAGCGTGTCGGAGGCAGCATACAATGAGCAGTTCTTC.

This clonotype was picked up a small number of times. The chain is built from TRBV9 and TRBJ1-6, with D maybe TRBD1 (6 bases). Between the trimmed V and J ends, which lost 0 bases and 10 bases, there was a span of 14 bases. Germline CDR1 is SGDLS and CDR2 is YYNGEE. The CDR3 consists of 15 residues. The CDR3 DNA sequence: TGTGCCAGCAGCGTAGGAACCGGAGGGGGATCACCCCTCCACTTT. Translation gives CASSVGTGGGSPLHF.

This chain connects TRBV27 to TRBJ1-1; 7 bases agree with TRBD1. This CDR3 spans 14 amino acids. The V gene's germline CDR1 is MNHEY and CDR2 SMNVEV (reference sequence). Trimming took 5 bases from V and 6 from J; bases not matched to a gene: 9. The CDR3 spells CASSQQGRRSEAFF. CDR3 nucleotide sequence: TGTGCCAGCAGTCAACAGGGGAGGAGGTCTGAAGCTTTCTTT.

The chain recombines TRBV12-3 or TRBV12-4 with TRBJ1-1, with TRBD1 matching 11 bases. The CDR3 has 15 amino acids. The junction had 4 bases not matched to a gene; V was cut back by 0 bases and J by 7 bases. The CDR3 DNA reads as TGTGCCAGCAGTTTAGCGGGGACAGGGGGATTTGAAGCTTTCTTT. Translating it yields CASSLAGTGGFEAFF.

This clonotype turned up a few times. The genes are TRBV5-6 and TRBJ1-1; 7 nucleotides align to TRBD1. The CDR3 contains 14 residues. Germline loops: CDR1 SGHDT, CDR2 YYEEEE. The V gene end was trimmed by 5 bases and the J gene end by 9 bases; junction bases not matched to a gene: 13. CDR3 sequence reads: CASRQKDRENKAFF. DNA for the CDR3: TGTGCCAGCAGACAAAAAGACAGGGAAAATAAAGCTTTCTTT.

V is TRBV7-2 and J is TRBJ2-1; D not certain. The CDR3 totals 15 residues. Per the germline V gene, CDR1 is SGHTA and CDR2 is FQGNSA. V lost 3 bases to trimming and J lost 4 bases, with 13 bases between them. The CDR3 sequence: CASSFFQPKYNEQFF. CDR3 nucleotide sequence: TGTGCCAGCAGCTTTTTCCAGCCTAAATACAATGAGCAGTTCTTC.

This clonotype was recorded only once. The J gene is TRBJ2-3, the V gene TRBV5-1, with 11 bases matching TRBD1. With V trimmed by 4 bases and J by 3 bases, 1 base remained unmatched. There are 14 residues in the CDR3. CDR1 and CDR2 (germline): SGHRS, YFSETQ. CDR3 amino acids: CASSGDRGTDTQYF. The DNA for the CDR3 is TGCGCCAGCAGCGGGGACAGGGGGACAGATACGCAGTATTTT.

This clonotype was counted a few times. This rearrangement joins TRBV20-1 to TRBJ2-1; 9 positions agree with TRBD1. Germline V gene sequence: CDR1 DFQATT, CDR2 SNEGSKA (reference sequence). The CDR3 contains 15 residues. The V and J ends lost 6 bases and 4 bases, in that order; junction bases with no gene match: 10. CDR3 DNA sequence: TGCAGTGCACCCACCCGGGACAGGGATTACAATGAGCAGTTCTTC. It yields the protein CSAPTRDRDYNEQFF.

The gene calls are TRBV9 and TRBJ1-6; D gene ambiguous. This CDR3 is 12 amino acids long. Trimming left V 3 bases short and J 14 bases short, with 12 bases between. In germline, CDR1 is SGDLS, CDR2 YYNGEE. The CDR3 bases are TGTGCCAGCAGCGCGGACGAGGCTACCCTCCACTTT. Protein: CASSADEATLHF.

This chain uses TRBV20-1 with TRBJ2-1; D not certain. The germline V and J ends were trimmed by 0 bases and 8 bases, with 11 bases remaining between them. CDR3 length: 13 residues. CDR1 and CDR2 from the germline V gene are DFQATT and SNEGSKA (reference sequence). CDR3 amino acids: CSARDMREDEQFF. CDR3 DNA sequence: TGCAGTGCTAGAGATATGCGAGAGGATGAGCAGTTCTTC.

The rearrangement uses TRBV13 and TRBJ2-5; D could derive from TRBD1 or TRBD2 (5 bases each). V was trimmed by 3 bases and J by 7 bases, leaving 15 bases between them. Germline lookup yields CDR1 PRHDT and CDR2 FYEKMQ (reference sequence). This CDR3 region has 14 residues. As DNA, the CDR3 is TGTGCCAGCAGCTTGACGGGGCTTCTAGGGACCCAGTACTTC. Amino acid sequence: CASSLTGLLGTQYF.

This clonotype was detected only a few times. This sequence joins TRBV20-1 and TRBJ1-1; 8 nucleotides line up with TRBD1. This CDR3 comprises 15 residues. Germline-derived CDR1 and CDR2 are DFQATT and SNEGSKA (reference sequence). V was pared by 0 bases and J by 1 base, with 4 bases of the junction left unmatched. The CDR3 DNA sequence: TGCAGTGCTAGAGATCCCGGGACAGGGAACACTGAAGCTTTCTTT. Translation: CSARDPGTGNTEAFF.

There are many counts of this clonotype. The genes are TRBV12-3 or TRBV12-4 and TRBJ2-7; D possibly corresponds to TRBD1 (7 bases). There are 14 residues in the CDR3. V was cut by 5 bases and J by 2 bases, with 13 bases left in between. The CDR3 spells CASSTAGGTYEQYF. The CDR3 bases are TGTGCCAGCAGTACAGCAGGGGGGACCTACGAGCAGTACTTC.

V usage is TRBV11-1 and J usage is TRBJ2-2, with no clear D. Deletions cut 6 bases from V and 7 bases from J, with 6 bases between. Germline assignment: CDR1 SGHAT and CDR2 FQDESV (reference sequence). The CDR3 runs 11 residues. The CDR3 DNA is TGTGCCAGCAGGTCGGACGGGGAGCTGTTTTTT. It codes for CASRSDGELFF.

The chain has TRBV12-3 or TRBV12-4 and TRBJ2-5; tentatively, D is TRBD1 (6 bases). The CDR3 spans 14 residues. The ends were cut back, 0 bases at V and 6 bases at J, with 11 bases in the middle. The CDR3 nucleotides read TGTGCCAGCAGTTTAGCGGCAGGGGTACAGACCCAGTACTTC. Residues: CASSLAAGVQTQYF.

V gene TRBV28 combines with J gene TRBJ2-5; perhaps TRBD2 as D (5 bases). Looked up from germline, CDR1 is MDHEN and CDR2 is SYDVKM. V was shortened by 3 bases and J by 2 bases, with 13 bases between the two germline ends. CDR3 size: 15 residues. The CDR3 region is CASSFLSAAQETQYF. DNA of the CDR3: TGTGCCAGCAGTTTTTTGTCAGCGGCACAAGAGACCCAGTACTTC.

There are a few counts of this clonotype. The CDR3 loop is CASSEVDGELFF. For the CDR3, the DNA is TGCGCCAGCAGCGAGGTGGACGGGGAGCTGTTTTTT. The J gene is TRBJ2-2, the V gene TRBV5-1; D call uncertain. V was clipped by 4 bases and J by 7 bases, with 8 bases between them. This CDR3 region has 12 residues. CDR1 and CDR2 (germline): SGHRS, YFSETQ.

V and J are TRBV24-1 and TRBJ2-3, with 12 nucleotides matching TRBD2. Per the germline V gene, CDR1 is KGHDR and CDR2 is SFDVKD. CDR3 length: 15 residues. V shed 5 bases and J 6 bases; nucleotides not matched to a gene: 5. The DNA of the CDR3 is TGTGCCACCAGTGTCGGGACTAGCGGGCGTGATACGCAGTATTTT. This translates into CATSVGTSGRDTQYF.

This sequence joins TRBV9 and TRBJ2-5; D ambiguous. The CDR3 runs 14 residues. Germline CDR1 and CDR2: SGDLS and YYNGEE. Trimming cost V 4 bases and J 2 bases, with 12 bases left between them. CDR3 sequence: CASSPEPQQETQYF. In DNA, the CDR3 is TGTGCCAGCAGCCCCGAACCGCAGCAAGAGACCCAGTACTTC.

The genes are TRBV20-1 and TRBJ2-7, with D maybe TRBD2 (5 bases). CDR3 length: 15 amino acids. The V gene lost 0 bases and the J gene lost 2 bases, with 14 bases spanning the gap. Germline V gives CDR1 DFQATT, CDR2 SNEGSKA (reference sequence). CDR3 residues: CSARDLRADPYEQYF. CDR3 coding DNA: TGCAGTGCTAGAGATCTGAGAGCGGACCCCTACGAGCAGTACTTC.

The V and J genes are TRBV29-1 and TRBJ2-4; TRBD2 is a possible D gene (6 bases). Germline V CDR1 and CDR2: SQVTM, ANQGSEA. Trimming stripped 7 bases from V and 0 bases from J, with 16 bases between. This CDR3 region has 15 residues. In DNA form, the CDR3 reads TGCAGCGCCCAGGGACTGCAGAAAGCCAAAAACATTCAGTACTTC. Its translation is CSAQGLQKAKNIQYF.

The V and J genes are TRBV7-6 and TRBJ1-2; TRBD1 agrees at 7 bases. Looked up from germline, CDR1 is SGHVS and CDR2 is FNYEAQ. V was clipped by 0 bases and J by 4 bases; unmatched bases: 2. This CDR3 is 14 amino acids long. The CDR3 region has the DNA TGTGCCAGCAGCTTAGCAGCAGGGGGCTATGGCTACACCTTC. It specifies CASSLAAGGYGYTF.

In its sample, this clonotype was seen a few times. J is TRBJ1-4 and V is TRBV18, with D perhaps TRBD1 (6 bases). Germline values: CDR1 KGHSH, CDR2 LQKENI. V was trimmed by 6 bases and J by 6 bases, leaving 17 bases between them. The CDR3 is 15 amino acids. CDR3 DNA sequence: TGTGCCAGCTCCCCCAACAGGGAAAGCCATGAAAAACTGTTTTTT. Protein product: CASSPNRESHEKLFF.

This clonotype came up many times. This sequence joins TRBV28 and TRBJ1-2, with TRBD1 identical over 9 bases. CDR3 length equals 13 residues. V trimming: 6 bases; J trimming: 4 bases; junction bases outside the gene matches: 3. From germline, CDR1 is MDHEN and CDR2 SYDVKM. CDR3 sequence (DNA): TGTGCCAGCAGGGACAGGGGTCCCTATGGCTACACCTTC. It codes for CASRDRGPYGYTF.

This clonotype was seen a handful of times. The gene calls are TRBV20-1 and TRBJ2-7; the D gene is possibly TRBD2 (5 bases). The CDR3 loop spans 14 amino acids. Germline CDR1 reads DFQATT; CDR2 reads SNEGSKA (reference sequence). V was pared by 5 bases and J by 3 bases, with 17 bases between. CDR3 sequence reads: CSAASGKENYEQYF. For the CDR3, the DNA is TGCAGTGCTGCCTCCGGGAAGGAAAACTACGAGCAGTACTTC.